This TCR beta chain was identified during a study of T cell responses to AZD1222 COVID-19 vaccine. Profiled with immunoSEQ multiplex PCR; TCRdb holds only in-frame clones, not every one. The data contain about 150,000 clones, 75% to 95% of them singletons. This CDR3 is built from 13 residues. Trimming removed 11 bases from V and 6 bases from J, with 17 bases in between. Germline V gene data show CDR1 as LNHDA and CDR2 as SQIVND (reference sequence). The sample was peripheral blood, taken on day 0 of AZD1222 vaccination. V usage is TRBV19 and J usage is TRBJ2-1; D assignment may be TRBD1 or TRBD2 (5 bases each). This receptor was identified in an adult in good health. This chain's CDR3 is CASRGLGVNEQFF. The CDR3, as DNA: TGTGCCTCCCGGGGCCTGGGGGTCAATGAGCAGTTCTTC.